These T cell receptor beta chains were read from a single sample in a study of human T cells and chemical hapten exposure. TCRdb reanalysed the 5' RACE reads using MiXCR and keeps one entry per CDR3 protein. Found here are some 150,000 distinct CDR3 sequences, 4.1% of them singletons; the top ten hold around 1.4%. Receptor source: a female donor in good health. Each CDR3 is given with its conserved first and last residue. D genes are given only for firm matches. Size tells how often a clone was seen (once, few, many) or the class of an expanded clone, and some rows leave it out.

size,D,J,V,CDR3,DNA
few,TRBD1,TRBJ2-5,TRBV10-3,CAISSGTGEETQYF,TGTGCCATCAGTTCCGGGACAGGGGAAGAGACCCAGTACTTC
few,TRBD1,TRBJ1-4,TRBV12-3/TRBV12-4,CASSLGQGAGEKLFF,TGTGCCAGCAGTCTTGGACAGGGTGCGGGGGAAAAACTGTTTTTT
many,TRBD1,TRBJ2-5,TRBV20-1,CSARRTGPGETQYF,TGCAGTGCTAGGAGGACAGGGCCGGGAGAGACCCAGTACTTC
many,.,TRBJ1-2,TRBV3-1,CASSLRRGAGYTF,TGTGCCAGCAGCCTACGAAGGGGGGCAGGCTACACCTTC
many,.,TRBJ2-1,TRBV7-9,CASSLKSGAGDNEQFF,TGTGCCAGCAGCTTAAAGTCGGGGGCTGGAGACAATGAGCAGTTCTTC
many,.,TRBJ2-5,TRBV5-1,CASSYARAGQETQYF,TGCGCCAGCAGCTATGCCCGGGCAGGCCAAGAGACCCAGTACTTC
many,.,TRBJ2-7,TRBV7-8,CASSLDHEQYF,TGTGCCAGCAGCTTAGATCACGAGCAGTACTTC
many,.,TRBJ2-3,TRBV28,CASSSPQGWVRTDTQYF,TGTGCCAGCAGTTCCCCGCAGGGTTGGGTACGAACAGATACGCAGTATTTT
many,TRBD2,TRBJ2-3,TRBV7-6,CASSLAASGGTDTQYF,TGTGCCAGCAGCTTAGCGGCTAGCGGGGGCACAGATACGCAGTATTTT
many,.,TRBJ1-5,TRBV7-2,CASSMTRNNQPQHF,TGTGCCAGCAGCATGACGCGAAACAATCAGCCCCAGCATTTT
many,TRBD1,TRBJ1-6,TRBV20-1,CSASGQVNNSPLHF,TGCAGTGCATCGGGACAGGTTAATAATTCACCCCTCCACTTT
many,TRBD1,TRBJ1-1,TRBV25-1,CASSEGTEFMNTEAFF,TGTGCCAGCAGTGAAGGGACAGAGTTTATGAACACTGAAGCTTTCTTT
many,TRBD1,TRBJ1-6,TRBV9,CASSVTGTGVSPLHF,TGTGCCAGCAGCGTAACCGGGACAGGGGTTTCACCCCTCCACTTT
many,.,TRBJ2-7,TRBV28,CASSLMGDLDEQYF,TGTGCCAGCAGTCTTATGGGGGACTTGGACGAGCAGTACTTC
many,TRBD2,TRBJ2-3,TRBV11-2,CASSLDRASGGSDTQYF,TGTGCCAGCAGCTTAGACAGGGCTAGCGGGGGTTCTGATACGCAGTATTTT
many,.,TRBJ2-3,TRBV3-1,CASSQVAGRSTDTQYF,TGTGCCAGCAGCCAAGTGGCGGGGAGGAGCACAGATACGCAGTATTTT
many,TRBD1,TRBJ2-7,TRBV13,CASSWDRDRTYEQYF,TGTGCCAGCAGCTGGGACCGGGACAGGACCTACGAGCAGTACTTC
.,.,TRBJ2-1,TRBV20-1,CSAREPSNEQFF,TGCAGTGCTAGAGAGCCCAGCAATGAGCAGTTCTTC
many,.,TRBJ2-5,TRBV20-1,CSPRASREGETQYF,TGCAGTCCCCGAGCATCCCGGGAAGGGGAGACCCAGTACTTC
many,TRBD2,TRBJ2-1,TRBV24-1,CATSKTSGGSDEQFF,TGTGCCACCAGCAAGACTAGCGGGGGGTCAGATGAGCAGTTCTTC
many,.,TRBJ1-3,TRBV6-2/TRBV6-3,CASRSDSSSGNTIYF,TGTGCCAGCAGATCTGACAGTTCCTCTGGAAACACCATATATTTT
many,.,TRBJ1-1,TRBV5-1,CASKDPNTEAFF,TGCGCCAGCAAGGACCCGAACACTGAAGCTTTCTTT
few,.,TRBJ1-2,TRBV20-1,CSAPPGPPRQGQYYGYTF,TGCAGTGCTCCCCCCGGGCCCCCCAGGCAAGGCCAATACTATGGCTACACCTTC
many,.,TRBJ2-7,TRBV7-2,CASSPNGVGQEQYF,TGTGCCAGCAGCCCAAATGGGGTCGGCCAGGAGCAGTACTTC
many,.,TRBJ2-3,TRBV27,CASSLQDSRHKDTQYF,TGTGCCAGCAGTTTGCAGGACAGCAGGCATAAAGATACGCAGTATTTT
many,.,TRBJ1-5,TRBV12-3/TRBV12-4,CASRPTGDSNQPQHF,TGTGCCAGCAGACCTACCGGGGATAGCAATCAGCCCCAGCATTTT
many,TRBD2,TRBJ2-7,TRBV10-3,CAISVGGEKQYF,TGTGCCATCAGTGTCGGGGGGGAAAAGCAGTACTTC
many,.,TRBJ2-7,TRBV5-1,CASSPDYPDYEQYF,TGCGCCAGCAGCCCGGACTATCCGGATTACGAGCAGTACTTC
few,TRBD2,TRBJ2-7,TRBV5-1,CASSLVLAAEQYF,TGCGCCAGCAGCTTGGTCCTAGCGGCCGAGCAGTACTTC
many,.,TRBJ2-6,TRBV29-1,CSAKISPGANVLTF,TGCAGCGCCAAGATCTCTCCTGGGGCCAACGTCCTGACTTTC